These 7 T cell receptor beta chains share one sample of origin, sequenced in a study of shared clonotypes between healthy human individuals. It was CD45RO-negative cells, positively selected for CCR7, that made up naive CD8 cells, with terminally differentiated effector memory CD45RA+ cells excluded. Clones were sequenced by immunoSEQ multiplex PCR, and TCRdb holds only the in-frame ones, with some missing. This table has about 870,000 clones, over 90% appearing once. The specimen sequenced was naive CD8+ T cells sorted from blood. The receptors stem from a man in his thirties or forties in good health.

The rearrangement uses TRBV27 and TRBJ2-7; D is tentatively TRBD1 or TRBD2 (5 bases each). V lost 3 bases and J lost 8, with 11 bases in between. Per the germline V gene, CDR1 is MNHEY and CDR2 is SMNVEV (reference sequence). This CDR3 region has 12 residues. Here the CDR3 DNA reads TGTGCCAGCAGTTTTGGGGGAGACAAGCAGTACTTC. Amino acids: CASSFGGDKQYF.

The chain recombines TRBV18 with TRBJ2-7; 7 bases align to TRBD2. J was trimmed by 5 bases and V by 0 bases; bases with no gene match: 7. Looked up from germline, CDR1 is KGHSH and CDR2 is LQKENI. The CDR3 contains 15 residues. The CDR3 nucleotides are TGTGCCAGCTCACCACCGGGAGGGACCCCCGACGAGCAGTACTTC. It translates to CASSPPGGTPDEQYF.

This clone was observed a handful of times. The chain links TRBV10-3 to TRBJ2-7, with a tentative D call TRBD1 (5 bases). The germline gives CDR1 ENHRY, CDR2 SYGVKD. V lost 9 bases to trimming and J lost 6 bases, with 18 bases between them. The CDR3 totals 13 residues. The CDR3 nucleotides read TGTGCCATAGGCGCAGGGTGGGCATCCGAGCAGTACTTC. Its protein is CAIGAGWASEQYF.

This clone was seen just once. The chain uses TRBV29-1 and TRBJ2-5, with TRBD1 identical over 7 bases. The CDR3 loop spans 13 amino acids. J gave up 3 bases and V 7 bases, and 8 bases lay outside the gene matches. Germline CDR1 is SQVTM and CDR2 is ANQGSEA. The CDR3 sequence is CSAGQALEETQYF. CDR3 bases: TGCAGCGCTGGACAGGCCCTAGAAGAGACCCAGTACTTC.

The chain combines TRBV6-1 with TRBJ2-5, with D hard to call. Germline values: CDR1 MNHNS, CDR2 SASEGT. This CDR3 is built from 11 residues. V dropped 8 bases and J dropped 5 bases, with 9 bases sitting between them. CDR3 coding DNA: TGTGCCAGCGGATCCCCGGAGACCCAGTACTTC. As protein: CASGSPETQYF.

This clone occurred a few times. This chain links TRBV7-9 with TRBJ2-2, with 12 bases aligning to TRBD2. CDR3 size: 19 residues. With V trimmed by 1 base and J by 4 bases, 10 bases remained unmatched. Germline assignment: CDR1 SEHNR and CDR2 FQNEAQ (reference sequence). The chain's CDR3 is CASSLELAGGLWSTGELFF. CDR3 coding DNA: TGTGCCAGCAGCTTAGAACTAGCGGGAGGACTATGGAGCACCGGGGAGCTGTTTTTT.

This chain joins TRBV7-9 and TRBJ2-7; 7 bases agree with TRBD1. CDR3 size: 14 residues. V was clipped by 5 bases and J by 2 bases; unmatched bases: 6. CDR1 is SEHNR, CDR2 FQNEAQ, per germline (reference sequence). The CDR3 DNA reads as TGTGCCAGCAGCCCTAACGACAGGGCCTACGAGCAGTACTTC. It yields the protein CASSPNDRAYEQYF.